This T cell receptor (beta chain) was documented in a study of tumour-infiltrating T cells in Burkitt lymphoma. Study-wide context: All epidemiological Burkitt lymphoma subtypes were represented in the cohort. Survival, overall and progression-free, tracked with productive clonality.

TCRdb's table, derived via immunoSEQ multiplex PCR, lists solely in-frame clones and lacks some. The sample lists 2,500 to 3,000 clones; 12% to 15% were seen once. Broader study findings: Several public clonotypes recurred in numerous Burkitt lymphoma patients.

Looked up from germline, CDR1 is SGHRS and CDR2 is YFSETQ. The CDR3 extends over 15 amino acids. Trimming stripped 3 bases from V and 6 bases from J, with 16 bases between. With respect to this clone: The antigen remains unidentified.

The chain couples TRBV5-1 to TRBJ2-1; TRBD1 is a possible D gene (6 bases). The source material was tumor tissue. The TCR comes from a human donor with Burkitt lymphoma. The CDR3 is CASSWGLAGINEQFF. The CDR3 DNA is TGCGCCAGCAGCTGGGGGCTGGCGGGCATCAATGAGCAGTTCTTC. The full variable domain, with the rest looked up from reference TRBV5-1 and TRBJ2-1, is KAGVTQTPRYLIKTRGQQVTLSCSPISGHRSVSWYQQTPGQGLQFLFEYFSETQRNKGNFPGRFSGRQFSNSRSEMNVSTLELGDSALYLCASSWGLAGINEQFFGPGTRLTVL.